This entry lists 2 T cell receptor beta chains sequenced from one sample in a study of shared clonotypes between healthy human individuals. Using immunoSEQ multiplex PCR, the repertoire was profiled, and TCRdb retains in-frame clones only, with some absent. Of under 2,500,000 clones listed, approximately 96% were seen once; the top ten hold less than 0.15%. The sample taken for sequencing was naive CD4+ T cells sorted from blood. Described subset: CD45RA+ positively selected. These receptors came from a man aged 18 to 30 in good health.

V usage is TRBV25-1 and J usage is TRBJ1-1, with D unclear. Trimming cost V 1 base and J 1 base, with 7 bases left between them. There are 14 residues in the CDR3. CDR1 is MGHDK, CDR2 SYGVNS, per germline. CDR3 nucleotide sequence: TGTGCCAGCAGTGAATCCGTAGGGAACACTGAAGCTTTCTTT. Its protein product is CASSESVGNTEAFF.

This sequence joins TRBV6-5 and TRBJ1-2; 8 bases map to TRBD1. The CDR3 runs to 15 residues. CDR1 is MNHEY and CDR2 is SVGAGI in the germline V gene. Germline trimming cut 2 bases from V and 2 bases from J; bases unmatched to any gene: 4. The CDR3 DNA sequence: TGTGCCAGCAGTTACCTGACAGGGGCCAACTATGGCTACACCTTC. Residues: CASSYLTGANYGYTF.